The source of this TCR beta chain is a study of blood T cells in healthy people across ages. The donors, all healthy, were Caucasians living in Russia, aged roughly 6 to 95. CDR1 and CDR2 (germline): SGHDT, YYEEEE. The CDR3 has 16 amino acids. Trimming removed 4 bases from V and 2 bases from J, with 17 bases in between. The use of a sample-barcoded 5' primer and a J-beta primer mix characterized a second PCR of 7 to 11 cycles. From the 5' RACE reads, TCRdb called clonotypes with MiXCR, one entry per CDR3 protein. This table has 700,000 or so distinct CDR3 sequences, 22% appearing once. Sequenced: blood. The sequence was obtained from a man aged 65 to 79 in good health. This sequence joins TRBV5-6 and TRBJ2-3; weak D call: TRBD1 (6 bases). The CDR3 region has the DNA TGTGCCAGCAGCGGGGACACAAATCGTCACACAGATACGCAGTATTTT. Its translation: CASSGDTNRHTDTQYF.